A single sample is the source of the 9 T cell receptor beta chains below, sequenced in a study of T cells in Graves' hyperthyroidism and ophthalmopathy. Amplification yielded TCR beta CDR3 regions, with RNA transcripts as the source. TCR CDR3 underwent first-round RT-PCR with the HTBI primer set. A single record per CDR3 protein comes from TCRdb applying MiXCR to the multiplex PCR reads. This repertoire shows 300,000 to 500,000 distinct CDR3 sequences, around 15% found once; its top ten account for under 30%. Sequenced input: blood. All receptors derive from a middle-aged man with Graves' ophthalmopathy.

CDR3 sequence: CATSREGQYYEQYF. Written as DNA, the CDR3 is TGTGCCACCAGCAGAGAAGGACAATACTACGAGCAGTACTTC. The gene calls are TRBV15 and TRBJ2-7; possibly TRBD1 for D (5 bases). V lost 0 bases to trimming and J lost 3 bases, with 9 bases between them. Germline V gene lookup returns CDR1 LNHNV and CDR2 YYDKDF (reference sequence). The CDR3 length is 14 residues.

The rearrangement uses TRBV29-1 and TRBJ2-1; 9 positions agree with TRBD2. Trimming at V came to 7 bases and at J to 8 bases, leaving 12 bases not matched to a gene. CDR3 length: 14 amino acids. Germline assignment: CDR1 SQVTM and CDR2 ANQGSEA. The CDR3 loop reads CSGVLAGEGDEQFF. CDR3 DNA: TGCAGCGGGGTATTAGCGGGAGAGGGAGATGAGCAGTTCTTC.

A remark on this clonotype: This may come from a read error, since a much larger clone is one base off. The chain recombines TRBV12-3 or TRBV12-4 with TRBJ1-5; 7 bases map to TRBD1. The CDR3 covers 17 residues. The CDR3 bases are TGTGCCAACAGTTTAGGGGACAGTTTTTTTAGCAATCAGCCCCAGCATTTT. Translating gives CANSLGDSFFSNQPQHF.

This clonotype was seen ten or more times. The chain carries TRBV5-1 and TRBJ1-1; D remains ambiguous. The CDR3 covers 13 residues. V lost 7 bases to trimming and J lost 1 base, with 11 bases between them. Germline CDR1 SGHRS, CDR2 YFSETQ. CDR3 sequence: CASQIRQNTEAFF. Here the CDR3 DNA reads TGCGCCAGCCAAATAAGACAGAACACTGAAGCTTTCTTT.

This clonotype was seen a handful of times. V gene TRBV19 combines with J gene TRBJ1-4, with D unclear. The V gene's germline CDR1 is LNHDA and CDR2 SQIVND (reference sequence). CDR3 length: 15 amino acids. V dropped 3 bases and J dropped 8 bases, with 16 bases sitting between them. The CDR3 bases are TGTGCCAGTAGTATTATGGGGAACGGTGGAGAAAAACTGTTTTTT. Protein: CASSIMGNGGEKLFF.

This clonotype has ten or more counts. The rearrangement joins TRBV20-1 to TRBJ2-5; 8 bases line up with TRBD1. CDR1 is DFQATT, CDR2 SNEGSKA, per germline (reference sequence). This CDR3 region has 13 residues. With V trimmed by 6 bases and J by 0 bases, 3 bases remained unmatched. The CDR3 loop is CSARTGNQETQYF. The DNA for the CDR3 is TGCAGTGCCCGGACAGGGAACCAAGAGACCCAGTACTTC.

This clonotype was seen repeatedly, ten times or more. The rearrangement uses TRBV30 and TRBJ1-1; 7 bases map to TRBD1. The CDR3 length is 12 residues. Per the germline V gene, CDR1 is GTSNPN and CDR2 is SVGIG (reference sequence). Trimming took 7 bases from V and 0 from J; bases not matched to a gene: 2. CDR3 protein: CALGTVNTEAFF. DNA of the CDR3: TGTGCCTTGGGGACAGTGAACACTGAAGCTTTCTTT. Looking up the rest from reference TRBV30 and TRBJ1-1 gives the full variable domain: SQTIHQWPATLVQPVGSPLSLECTVEGTSNPNLYWYRQAAGRGLQLLFYSVGIGQISSEVPQNLSASRPQDRQFILSSKKLLLSDSGFYLCALGTVNTEAFFGQGTRLTVV.

This clonotype has a handful of counts. V is TRBV12-3 or TRBV12-4 and J is TRBJ1-5; no firm D call. The CDR3 loop spans 12 amino acids. Trimming pared 7 bases from V and 9 bases from J, leaving 13 bases between. CDR3 amino acids: CASTAPGRPQHF. The CDR3 region has the DNA TGTGCCAGCACCGCCCCTGGGAGGCCCCAGCATTTT.

The chain links TRBV5-1 to TRBJ2-2, with D unclear. Germline CDR1 SGHRS, CDR2 YFSETQ. The CDR3 runs to 15 residues. V was cut by 0 bases and J by 1 base, with 7 bases left in between. The CDR3 bases are TGCGCCAGCAGCTTGGCCGGAAAGAACACCGGGGAGCTGTTTTTT. This sequence encodes CASSLAGKNTGELFF.